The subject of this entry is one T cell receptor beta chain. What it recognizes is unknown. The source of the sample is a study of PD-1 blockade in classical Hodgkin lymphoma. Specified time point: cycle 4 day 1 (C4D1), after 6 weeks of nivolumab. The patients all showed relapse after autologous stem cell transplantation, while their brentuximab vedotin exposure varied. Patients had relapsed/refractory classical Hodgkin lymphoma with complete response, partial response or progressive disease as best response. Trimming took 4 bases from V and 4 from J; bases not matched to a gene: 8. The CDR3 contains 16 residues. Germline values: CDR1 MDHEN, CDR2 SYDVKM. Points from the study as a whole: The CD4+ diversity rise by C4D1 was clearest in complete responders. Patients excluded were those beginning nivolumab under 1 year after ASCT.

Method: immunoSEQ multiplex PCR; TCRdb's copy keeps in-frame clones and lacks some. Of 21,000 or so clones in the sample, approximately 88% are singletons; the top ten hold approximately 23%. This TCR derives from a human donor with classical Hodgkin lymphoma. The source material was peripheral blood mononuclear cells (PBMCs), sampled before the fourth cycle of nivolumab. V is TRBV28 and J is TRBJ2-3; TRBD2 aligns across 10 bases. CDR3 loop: CASSSPLAGGSDTQYF. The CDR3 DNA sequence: TGTGCCAGCAGTTCCCCTTTAGCGGGAGGTTCAGATACGCAGTATTTT.